This T cell receptor (beta chain) was retrieved from a study of T cells in Graves' hyperthyroidism and ophthalmopathy (dated by TCRdb to between 2018 and 2021). Background for the entire study: Peripheral blood was collected at initial diagnosis, before any treatment. A discovery cohort of about 95 patients, approximately 44 with Graves' ophthalmopathy and 55 to 60 with stable Graves' hyperthyroidism, was used to find distinguishing TCR V-J signatures. An independent validation cohort of some 18 hyperthyroidism patients and about 16 patients who later progressed to ophthalmopathy tested prospective prediction of ophthalmopathy. The roughly 90 discovery patients were divided at random into training and test sets in a 7:3 ratio. After blood sampling, hyperthyroidism patients were treated with methimazole at a starting dose of 30 mg daily, and ophthalmopathy patients were treated with high-dose intravenous methylprednisolone. In addition, the study compared T-cell repertoires in thyroid tissue and in blood from roughly six Graves' hyperthyroidism patients. TCR Vbeta CDR3 sequencing of 120 to 150 peripheral blood samples (over 40 ophthalmopathy, approximately 80 hyperthyroidism and some 17 progressor patients) is reported in the paper. Study-wide conclusions, independent of this receptor: In cross-validation, a model built on a 13 V-J signature told ophthalmopathy apart from stable hyperthyroidism with 87.88% sensitivity and around 83% specificity, and in testing the same model reached 80%/75%. Sample size was not statistically predetermined, and blinding of investigators to group allocation was not performed. During validation, the model predicted progression to ophthalmopathy a median of approximately 6 months ahead of onset, with roughly 65% sensitivity and around 73% specificity. Blood samples also contained most of the expanded thyroid clonotypes (frequency above 0.001), which suggests that blood repertoires may reflect thyroid immune responses.

Including cysteine and phenylalanine, the CDR3 has 14 amino acids. Only the CDR3 DNA stays, 42 bases, in frame from base 1. The germline V gene gives CDR1 as MDHEN and CDR2 as SYDVKM. The V end loses 5 bases and the J end loses 5 bases, and a stretch of 10 bases separates them. Moderately to severely active disease, a Clinical Activity Score of at least 3, a NOSPECS grade of at least 4, and a duration under 3 months were present in ophthalmopathy patients. Any patient with an uncontrolled infection, another autoimmune disease, pregnancy or lactation was excluded. Diagnoses were based on clinical symptoms, serum thyroxine and TRAb, thyroid ultrasound and orbital computed tomography. PBMCs were isolated from about 10 ml of fresh peripheral blood by Ficoll-Paque density gradient centrifugation. Total RNA was extracted with Trizol reagent, and quality was checked on an Agilent 2100 Bioanalyzer. This clonotype was counted between two and nine times. The antigen it binds to is not known. Base qualities are not at hand, and no much larger clone is one base apart.

TCR beta CDR3 regions were amplified from RNA transcripts. The first round of RT-PCR for the TCR CDR3 was performed with the HTBI primer set and the Qiagen OneStep RT-PCR kit. Libraries were constructed in a second round of multiplex PCR, after which size selection and purification were performed. Libraries were sequenced paired-end with 100 bp reads on an Illumina HiSeq2000. Under the source paper's analysis protocol: SOAPnuke was used to process the raw data, with reads discarded if the reads contained adapters or uncalled bases, had a mean Phred below 15, or lacked an exact constant-primer or identifier match. COPE v1.2.5 was used to merge the high-quality paired reads, and each unique nucleotide sequence was defined as a clonotype. Clonotypes were aligned to IMGT TRBV, TRBD and TRBJ reference segments using MiTCR v1.1. Only V-J combinations with frequency above 0.0001, covering approximately 99% of repertoires, were analysed. The TCS score was defined as the ratio of F50 (clonal expansion) to E x V (chaos), calculated using BLOSUM62-based TCRdist between CDR3 peptides within each V-J. Welch's t-statistics and random forest reduced around 510 V-J features to fewer than 15, which were used in a naive Bayes classifier (R e1071). TCRdb itself trimmed the public reads at Q25 with fastp, ran MiXCR and retained productive beta chains. Each CDR3 protein gets just one entry, which takes the most common genes and DNA from the rows behind it. V and J calls and clone size were set by TCRdb, not the authors. The sample table holds about 600,000 distinct CDR3 sequences, of which roughly 16% were seen once. Clones ranked in the top ten supply approximately 3.5% of the sample.

The receptor chain draws on TRBV28 and TRBJ2-6; possibly the D gene is TRBD1, per 6 matching bases. This TCR derives from a woman in her 40s with Graves' ophthalmopathy. Sequencing was performed on blood. The CDR3 in this case is CASSNQGRANVLTF. The DNA sequence is TGTGCCAGCAGTAACCAGGGGAGGGCCAACGTCCTGACTTTC.